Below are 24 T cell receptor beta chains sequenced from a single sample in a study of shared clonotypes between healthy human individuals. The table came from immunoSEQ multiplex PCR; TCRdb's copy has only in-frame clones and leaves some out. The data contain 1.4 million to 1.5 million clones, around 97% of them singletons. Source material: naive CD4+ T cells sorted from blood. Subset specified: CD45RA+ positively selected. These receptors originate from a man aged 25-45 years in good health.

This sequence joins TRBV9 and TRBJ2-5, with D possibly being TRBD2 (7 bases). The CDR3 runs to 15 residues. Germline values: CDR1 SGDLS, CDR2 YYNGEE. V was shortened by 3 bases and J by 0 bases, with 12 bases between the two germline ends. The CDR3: CASSEGGPYQETQYF. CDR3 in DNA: TGTGCCAGCAGCGAGGGGGGGCCGTACCAAGAGACCCAGTACTTC.

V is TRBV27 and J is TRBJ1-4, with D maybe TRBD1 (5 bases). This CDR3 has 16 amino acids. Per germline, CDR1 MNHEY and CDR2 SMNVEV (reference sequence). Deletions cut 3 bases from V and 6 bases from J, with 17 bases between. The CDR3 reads CASSFRYGGRDEKLFF. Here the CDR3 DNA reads TGTGCCAGCAGTTTCCGGTACGGGGGGAGGGATGAAAAACTGTTTTTT.

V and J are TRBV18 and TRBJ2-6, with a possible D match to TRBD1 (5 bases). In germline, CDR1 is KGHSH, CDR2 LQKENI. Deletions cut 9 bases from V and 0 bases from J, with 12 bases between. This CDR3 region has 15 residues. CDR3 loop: CASQQGASGANVLTF. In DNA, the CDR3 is TGTGCCAGTCAACAAGGGGCCTCTGGGGCCAACGTCCTGACTTTC.

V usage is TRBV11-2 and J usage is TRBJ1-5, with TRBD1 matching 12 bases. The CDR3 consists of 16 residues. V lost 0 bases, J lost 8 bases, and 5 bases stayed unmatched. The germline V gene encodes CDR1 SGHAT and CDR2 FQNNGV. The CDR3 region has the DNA TGTGCCAGCAGCTTAGACGGGACAGGGGGCTGGGAGCCCCAGCATTTT. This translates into CASSLDGTGGWEPQHF.

CDR3 protein: CASSISGTNTGELFF. CDR3 coding DNA: TGTGCCAGTAGTATATCGGGAACGAACACCGGGGAGCTGTTTTTT. The chain has TRBV19 and TRBJ2-2, with D maybe TRBD2 (5 bases). V shed 2 bases and J shed 0 bases, with 7 bases lying between them. This CDR3 contains 15 residues. Germline CDR1 LNHDA, CDR2 SQIVND (reference sequence).

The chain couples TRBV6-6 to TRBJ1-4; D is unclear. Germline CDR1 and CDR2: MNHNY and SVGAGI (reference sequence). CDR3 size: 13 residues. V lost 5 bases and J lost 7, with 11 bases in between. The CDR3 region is CASSRKVGEKLFF. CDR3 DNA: TGTGCCAGCAGTCGGAAAGTCGGTGAAAAACTGTTTTTT.

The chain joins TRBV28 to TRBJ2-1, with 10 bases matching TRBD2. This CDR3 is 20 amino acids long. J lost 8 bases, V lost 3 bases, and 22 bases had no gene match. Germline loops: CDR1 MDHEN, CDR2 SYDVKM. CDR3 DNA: TGTGCCAGCAGTTTCTCCTTCGTCAGCGGGAGGGCCGCAGGGACCGATGAGCAGTTCTTC. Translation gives CASSFSFVSGRAAGTDEQFF.

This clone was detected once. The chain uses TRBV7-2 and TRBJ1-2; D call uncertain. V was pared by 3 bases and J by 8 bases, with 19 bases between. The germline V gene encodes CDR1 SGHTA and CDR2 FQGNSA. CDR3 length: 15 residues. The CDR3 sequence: CASSFEDAWRSGYTF. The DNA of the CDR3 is TGTGCCAGCAGCTTTGAGGACGCCTGGCGTTCCGGCTACACCTTC.

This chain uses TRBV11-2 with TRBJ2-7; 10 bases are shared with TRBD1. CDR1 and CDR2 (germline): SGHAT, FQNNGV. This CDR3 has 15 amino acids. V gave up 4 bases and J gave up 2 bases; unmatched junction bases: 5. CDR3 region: CASSSPGQGPYEQYF. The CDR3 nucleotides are TGTGCCAGCAGCTCACCGGGACAGGGGCCCTACGAGCAGTACTTC.

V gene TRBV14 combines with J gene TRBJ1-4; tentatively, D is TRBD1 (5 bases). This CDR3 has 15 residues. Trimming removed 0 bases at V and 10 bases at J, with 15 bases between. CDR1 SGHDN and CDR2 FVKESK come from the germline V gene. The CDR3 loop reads CASSQDLRQGRKLFF. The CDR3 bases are TGTGCCAGCAGCCAAGATTTGCGTCAGGGTAGAAAACTGTTTTTT.

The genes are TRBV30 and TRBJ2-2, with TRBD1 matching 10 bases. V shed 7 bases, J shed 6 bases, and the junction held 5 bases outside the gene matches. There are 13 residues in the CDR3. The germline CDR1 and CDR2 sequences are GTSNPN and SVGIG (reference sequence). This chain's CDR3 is CASGQGIPGELFF. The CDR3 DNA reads TGTGCCTCGGGACAGGGGATCCCCGGGGAGCTGTTTTTT.

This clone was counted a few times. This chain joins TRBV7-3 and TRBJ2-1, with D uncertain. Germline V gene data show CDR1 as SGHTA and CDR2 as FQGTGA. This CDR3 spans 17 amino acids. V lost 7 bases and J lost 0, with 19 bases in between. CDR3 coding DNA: TGTGCCAGCACCCCGTCTGGGCGGAAAAGCTCCTACAATGAGCAGTTCTTC. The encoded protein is CASTPSGRKSSYNEQFF.

CDR3 sequence: CASSPLGQGAGNEQFF. CDR3 DNA: TGTGCCAGCTCACCACTGGGACAGGGGGCTGGCAATGAGCAGTTCTTC. The chain links TRBV18 to TRBJ2-1, with 12 nucleotides matching TRBD1. The CDR3 is made up of 16 amino acids. V dropped 1 base and J dropped 6; count of bases not matched to a gene: 4. CDR1 KGHSH and CDR2 LQKENI come from the germline V gene.

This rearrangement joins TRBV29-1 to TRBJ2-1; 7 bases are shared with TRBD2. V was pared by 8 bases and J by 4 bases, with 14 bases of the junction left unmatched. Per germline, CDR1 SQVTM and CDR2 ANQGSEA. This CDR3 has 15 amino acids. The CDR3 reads CSLRRERESYNEQFF. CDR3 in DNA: TGCAGCCTGAGGCGTGAGCGGGAATCTTACAATGAGCAGTTCTTC.

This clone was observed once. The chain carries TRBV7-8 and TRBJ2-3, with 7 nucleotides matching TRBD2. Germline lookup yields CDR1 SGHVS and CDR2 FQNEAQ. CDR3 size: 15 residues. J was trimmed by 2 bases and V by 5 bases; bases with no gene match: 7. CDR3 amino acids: CASSARLANTDTQYF. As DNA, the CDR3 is TGTGCCAGCAGCGCTAGACTAGCTAACACAGATACGCAGTATTTT.

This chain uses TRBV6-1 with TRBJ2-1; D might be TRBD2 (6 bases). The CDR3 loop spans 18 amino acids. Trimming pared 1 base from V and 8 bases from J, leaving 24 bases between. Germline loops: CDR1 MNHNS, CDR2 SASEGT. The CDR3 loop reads CASSEGGVIGRRLDEQFF. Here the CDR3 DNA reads TGTGCCAGCAGTGAAGGGGGGGTCATCGGAAGGCGACTAGATGAGCAGTTCTTC.

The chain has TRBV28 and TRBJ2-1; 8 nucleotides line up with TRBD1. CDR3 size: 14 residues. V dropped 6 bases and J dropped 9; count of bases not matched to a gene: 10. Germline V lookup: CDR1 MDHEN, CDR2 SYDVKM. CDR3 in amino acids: CASSRRQGSSEQFF. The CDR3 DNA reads TGTGCCAGCAGCCGTCGACAGGGGAGTAGTGAGCAGTTCTTC.

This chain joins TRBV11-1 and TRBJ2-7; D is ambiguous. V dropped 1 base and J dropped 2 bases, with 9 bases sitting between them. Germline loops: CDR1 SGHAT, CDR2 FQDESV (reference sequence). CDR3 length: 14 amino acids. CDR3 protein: CASSLETLAYEQYF. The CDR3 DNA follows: TGTGCCAGCAGCTTAGAGACCCTCGCCTACGAGCAGTACTTC.

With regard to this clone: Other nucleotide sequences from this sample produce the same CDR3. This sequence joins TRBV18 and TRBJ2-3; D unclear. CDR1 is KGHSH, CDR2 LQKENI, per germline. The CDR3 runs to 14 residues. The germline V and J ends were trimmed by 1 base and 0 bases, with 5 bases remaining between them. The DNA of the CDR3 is TGTGCCAGCTCACCACAGGCTAGCACAGATACGCAGTATTTT. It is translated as CASSPQASTDTQYF.

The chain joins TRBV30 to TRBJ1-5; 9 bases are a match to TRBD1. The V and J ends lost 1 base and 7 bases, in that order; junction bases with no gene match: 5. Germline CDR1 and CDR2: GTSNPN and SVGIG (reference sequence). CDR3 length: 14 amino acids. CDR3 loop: CAWSAGTGSQPQHF. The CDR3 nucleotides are TGTGCCTGGAGTGCCGGGACAGGGAGCCAGCCCCAGCATTTT.

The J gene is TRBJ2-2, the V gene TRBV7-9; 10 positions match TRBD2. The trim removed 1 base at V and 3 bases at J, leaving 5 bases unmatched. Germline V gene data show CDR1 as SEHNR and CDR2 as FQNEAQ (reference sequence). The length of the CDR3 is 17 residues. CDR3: CASSLVSGRKYTGELFF. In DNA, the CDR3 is TGTGCCAGCAGCTTAGTTAGCGGGAGGAAGTACACCGGGGAGCTGTTTTTT.

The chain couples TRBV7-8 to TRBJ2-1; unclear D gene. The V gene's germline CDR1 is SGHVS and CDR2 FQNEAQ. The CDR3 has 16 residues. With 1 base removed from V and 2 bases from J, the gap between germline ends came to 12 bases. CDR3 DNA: TGTGCCAGCAGCTTAGTTCAGGTAGGGACCTACAATGAGCAGTTCTTC. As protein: CASSLVQVGTYNEQFF.

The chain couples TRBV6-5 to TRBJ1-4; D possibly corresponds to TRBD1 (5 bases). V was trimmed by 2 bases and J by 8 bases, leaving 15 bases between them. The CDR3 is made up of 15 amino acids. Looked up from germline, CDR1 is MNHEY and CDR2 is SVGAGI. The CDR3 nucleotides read TGTGCCAGCAGTTACGGGCCCCGAAACAGGGAAAAACTGTTTTTT. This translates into CASSYGPRNREKLFF.

Written as DNA, the CDR3 is TGTGCCAGCAGCGTAGGGATTCCTACGCGGCAGTACTTC. It translates to CASSVGIPTRQYF. The V and J genes are TRBV9 and TRBJ2-7; D remains ambiguous. Trimming cost V 0 bases and J 9 bases, with 13 bases left between them. The germline gives CDR1 SGDLS, CDR2 YYNGEE. This CDR3 comprises 13 residues.